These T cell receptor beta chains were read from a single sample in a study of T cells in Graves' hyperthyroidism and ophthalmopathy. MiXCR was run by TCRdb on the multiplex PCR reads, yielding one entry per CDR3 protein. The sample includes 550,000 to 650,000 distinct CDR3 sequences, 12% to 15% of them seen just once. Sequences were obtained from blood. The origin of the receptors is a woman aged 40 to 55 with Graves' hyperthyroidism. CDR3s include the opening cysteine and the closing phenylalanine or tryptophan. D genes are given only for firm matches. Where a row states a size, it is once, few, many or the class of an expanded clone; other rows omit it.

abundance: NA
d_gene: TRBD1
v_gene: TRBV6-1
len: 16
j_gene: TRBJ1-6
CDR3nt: TGTGCCAGCAGTCAGGGATTTGGGACAGTAGGTTCACCCCTCCACTTT
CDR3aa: CASSQGFGTVGSPLHF

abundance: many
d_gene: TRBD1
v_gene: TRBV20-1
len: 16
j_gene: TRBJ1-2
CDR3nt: TGCAGTGCGTACGGACAGGACGCCCAAACTAACTATGGCTACACCTTC
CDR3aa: CSAYGQDAQTNYGYTF

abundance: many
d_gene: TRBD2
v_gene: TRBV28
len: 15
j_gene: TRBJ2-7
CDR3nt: TGTGCCAGCAGCCCCCCGGGACTAGCTCACTACGAGCAGTACTTC
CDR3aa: CASSPPGLAHYEQYF

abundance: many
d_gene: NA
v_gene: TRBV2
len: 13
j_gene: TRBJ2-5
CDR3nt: TGTGCCAGCAGTGCGCTTGGGCAAGAGACCCAGTACTTC
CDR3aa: CASSALGQETQYF

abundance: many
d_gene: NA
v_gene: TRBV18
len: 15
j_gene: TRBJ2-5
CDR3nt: TGTGCCAGCTCACCACCGGCAGGGTACCAAGAGACCCAGTACTTC
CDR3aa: CASSPPAGYQETQYF

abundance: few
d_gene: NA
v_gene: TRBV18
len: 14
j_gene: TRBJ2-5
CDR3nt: TGTGCCAGCTCACCGAACTCCATGCGAGAGACCCAGTACTTC
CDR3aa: CASSPNSMRETQYF

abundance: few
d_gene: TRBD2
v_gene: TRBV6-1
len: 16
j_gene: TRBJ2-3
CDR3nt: TGTGCCAGCAGGGACCCCAGCGGGAGGGCCAGAGATACGCAGTATTTT
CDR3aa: CASRDPSGRARDTQYF

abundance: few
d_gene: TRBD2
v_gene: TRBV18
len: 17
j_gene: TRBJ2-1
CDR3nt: TGTGCCAGCTCACCAGGAGGTAGCGGGAGTTGGTACAATGAGCAGTTCTTC
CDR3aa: CASSPGGSGSWYNEQFF

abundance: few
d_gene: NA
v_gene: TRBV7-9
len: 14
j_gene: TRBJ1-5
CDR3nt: TGTGCCAGCAGCTCCGACTTAGGGGGTCAGCCCCAGCATTTT
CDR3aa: CASSSDLGGQPQHF

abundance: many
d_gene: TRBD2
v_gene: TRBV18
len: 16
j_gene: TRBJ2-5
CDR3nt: TGTGCCAGCTCACCACGTCCTAGCGGGCGTGAAGAGACCCAGTACTTC
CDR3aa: CASSPRPSGREETQYF

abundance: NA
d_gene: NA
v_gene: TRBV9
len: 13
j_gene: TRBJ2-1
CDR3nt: TGTGCCAGCAGCGTAGAGGGGGGCGGCGAGCAGTTCTTC
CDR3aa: CASSVEGGGEQFF

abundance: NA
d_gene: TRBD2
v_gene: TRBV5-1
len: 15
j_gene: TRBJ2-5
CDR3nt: TGCGCCAGCAGCTTTAAAGCGGGAGCCGAAGAGACCCAGTACTTC
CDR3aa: CASSFKAGAEETQYF

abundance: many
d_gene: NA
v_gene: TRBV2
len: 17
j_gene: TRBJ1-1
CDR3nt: TGTGCCAGCAGTGAAGCTCCGGAGGGGGGCGCAGACACTGAAGCTTTCTTT
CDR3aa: CASSEAPEGGADTEAFF

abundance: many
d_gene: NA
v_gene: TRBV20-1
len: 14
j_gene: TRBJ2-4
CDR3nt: TGCAGTGCCGTGGACAACCCTGGGGAAAACATTCAGTACTTC
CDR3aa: CSAVDNPGENIQYF

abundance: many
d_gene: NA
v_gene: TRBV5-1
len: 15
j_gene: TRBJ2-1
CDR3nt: TGCGCCAGCGGATCATCCGCGACCGACTACAATGAGCAGTTCTTC
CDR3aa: CASGSSATDYNEQFF

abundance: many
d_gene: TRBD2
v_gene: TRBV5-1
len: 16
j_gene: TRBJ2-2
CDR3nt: TGCGCCAGCAGCCTCAGACTAGCGGGAGCCGGCGGGGAGCTGTTTTTT
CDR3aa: CASSLRLAGAGGELFF

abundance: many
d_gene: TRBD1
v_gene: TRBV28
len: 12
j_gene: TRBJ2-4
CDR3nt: TGTGCCAGCAGTTCACAGGGGCTGATTCAGTACTTC
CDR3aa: CASSSQGLIQYF

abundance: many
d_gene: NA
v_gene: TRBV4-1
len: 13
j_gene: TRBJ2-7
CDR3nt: TGCGCCAGCAGCCGTGGGGAAACCTACGAGCAGTACTTC
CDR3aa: CASSRGETYEQYF

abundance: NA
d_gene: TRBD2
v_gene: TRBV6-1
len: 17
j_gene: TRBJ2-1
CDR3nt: TGTGCCAGCAGTGACATCCGGAGCGGGAGTTCCTACAATGAGCAGTTCTTC
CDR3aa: CASSDIRSGSSYNEQFF

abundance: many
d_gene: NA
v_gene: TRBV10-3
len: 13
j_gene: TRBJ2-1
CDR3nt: TGTGCCATCAGTCCGGGAATCTACAATGAGCAGTTCTTC
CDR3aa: CAISPGIYNEQFF

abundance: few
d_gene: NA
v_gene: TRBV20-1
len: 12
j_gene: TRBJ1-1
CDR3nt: TGCAGTGCTCCGGACGGGACCACTGAAGCTTTCTTT
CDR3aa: CSAPDGTTEAFF

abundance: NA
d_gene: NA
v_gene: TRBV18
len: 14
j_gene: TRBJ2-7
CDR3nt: TGTGCCAGCTCACCACTTCCCGGGCAGTTGGAGCAGTACTTC
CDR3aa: CASSPLPGQLEQYF

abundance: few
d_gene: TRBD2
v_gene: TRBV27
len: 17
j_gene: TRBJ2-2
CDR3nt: TGTGCCAGCAGTTTCGACAATATAGCGGGGTACACCGGGGAGCTGTTTTTT
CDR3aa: CASSFDNIAGYTGELFF

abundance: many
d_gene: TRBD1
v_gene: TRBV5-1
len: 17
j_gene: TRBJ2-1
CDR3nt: TGCGCCAGCAGCCACCTCCCGGACAGGGTGGGGTTCAATGAGCAGTTCTTC
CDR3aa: CASSHLPDRVGFNEQFF